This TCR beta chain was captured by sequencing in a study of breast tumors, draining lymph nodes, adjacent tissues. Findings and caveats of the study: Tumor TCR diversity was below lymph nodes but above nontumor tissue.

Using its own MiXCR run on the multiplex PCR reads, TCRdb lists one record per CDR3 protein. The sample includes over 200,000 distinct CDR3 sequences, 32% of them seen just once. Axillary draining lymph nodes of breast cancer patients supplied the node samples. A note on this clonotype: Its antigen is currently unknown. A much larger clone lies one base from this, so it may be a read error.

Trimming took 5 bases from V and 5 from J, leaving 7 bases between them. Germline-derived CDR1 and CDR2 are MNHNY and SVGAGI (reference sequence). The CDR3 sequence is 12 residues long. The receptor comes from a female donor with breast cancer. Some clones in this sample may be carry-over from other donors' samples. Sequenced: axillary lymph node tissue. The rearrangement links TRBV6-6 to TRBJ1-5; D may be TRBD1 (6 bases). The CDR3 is CASSHRDQPQHF. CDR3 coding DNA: TGTGCCAGCAGTCACAGGGATCAGCCCCAGCATTTT.